The 11 T cell receptor beta chains presented below share a single source sample, sequenced in a study of T-cell memory formation after mild COVID-19. TCRdb re-analysed the 5' RACE reads in MiXCR, keeping a single row per CDR3 protein. The sample gives under 450,000 distinct CDR3 sequences, 14% of which show up once; about 22% is in the top ten. The source material was PBMCs or a T cell subset sorted from them (not recorded which). These TCRs come from a man between 18 and 35 years old who had mild COVID-19 (a few samples of this study predate the infection). Cell type and time point are not known.

This clonotype was seen a few times. J is TRBJ2-7 and V is TRBV28; D remains ambiguous. Between the trimmed V and J ends, which lost 5 bases and 0 bases, there was a span of 17 bases. From germline, CDR1 is MDHEN and CDR2 SYDVKM. The CDR3 length is 16 residues. CDR3 loop: CASSLVRGAYSYEQYV. CDR3 DNA sequence: TGTGCCAGCAGTCTCGTCCGAGGAGCCTACTCCTACGAGCAGTACGTC.

This clonotype was detected a few times. The V gene is TRBV10-3, the J gene TRBJ2-7, with 10 bases that match TRBD1. Looked up from germline, CDR1 is ENHRY and CDR2 is SYGVKD. J lost 6 bases, V lost 3 bases, and 5 bases had no gene match. This CDR3 is 14 amino acids long. The CDR3: CAISDGQGGVEQYV. The CDR3, as DNA: TGTGCCATCAGTGACGGACAGGGGGGGGTCGAGCAGTACGTC.

This clonotype was counted ten times or more. This chain joins TRBV4-3 and TRBJ2-5, with 7 bases fitting TRBD1. The ends lost 1 base at V and 4 bases at J; junction bases unmatched: 9. Germline CDR1 LGHNA, CDR2 YSLEER. The CDR3 is 16 residues long. The CDR3 spells CASSQAEGGWVETQYF. CDR3 DNA sequence: TGCGCCAGCAGCCAAGCGGAAGGGGGCTGGGTAGAGACCCAGTACTTC.

This clonotype has a count of ten or more. The chain combines TRBV27 with TRBJ2-3; 9 positions match TRBD2. The germline V gene has CDR1 MNHEY and CDR2 SMNVEV (reference sequence). The CDR3 is made up of 13 amino acids. The V and J ends lost 2 bases and 10 bases, in that order; junction bases with no gene match: 4. CDR3 region: CASSLGGGGAQYF. The CDR3 DNA is TGTGCCAGCAGTTTAGGTGGCGGGGGGGCGCAGTATTTT.

A few counts support this clonotype. The gene calls are TRBV7-9 and TRBJ1-2; tentative D call: TRBD1 (5 bases). V was trimmed by 5 bases and J by 8 bases, leaving 24 bases between them. The CDR3 is made up of 16 amino acids. The germline V gene encodes CDR1 SEHNR and CDR2 FQNEAQ (reference sequence). The CDR3 spells CASSLSPQGYLVGYTF. The CDR3 coding sequence is TGTGCCAGCAGCCTTAGCCCGCAGGGCTATCTAGTAGGCTACACCTTC.

This rearrangement joins TRBV6-2 or TRBV6-3 to TRBJ1-4, with D uncertain. CDR3 length equals 15 residues. V lost 2 bases to trimming and J lost 8 bases, with 15 bases between them. Germline V gene lookup returns CDR1 MNHEY and CDR2 SVGEGT. CDR3 in DNA: TGTGCCAGCAGTTACCCAGCGGTACGGGCGGAAAAACTGTTTTTT. Protein: CASSYPAVRAEKLFF.

This clonotype was seen a handful of times. The gene calls are TRBV3-1 and TRBJ2-7, with TRBD2 matching 7 bases. This CDR3 is built from 14 residues. V lost 1 base and J lost 4; bases outside the gene matches: 4. Germline CDR1 is LGHDT and CDR2 is YNNKEL (reference sequence). The CDR3 here is CASSQATSVYEQYF. Here the CDR3 DNA reads TGTGCCAGCAGCCAAGCCACTAGCGTATACGAGCAGTACTTC.

The chain combines TRBV12-3 or TRBV12-4 with TRBJ1-1, with D possibly being TRBD1 (6 bases). The CDR3 contains 18 residues. V lost 6 bases and J lost 0, with 23 bases in between. The CDR3 here is CASSAQGRGVLMNTEAFF. CDR3 sequence (DNA): TGTGCCAGCAGCGCGCAGGGGAGGGGAGTCCTCATGAACACTGAAGCTTTCTTT.

This clonotype was counted between two and nine times. This chain connects TRBV3-1 to TRBJ2-1; 10 nucleotides agree with TRBD2. CDR1 is LGHDT and CDR2 is YNNKEL in the germline V gene (reference sequence). The CDR3 is 14 amino acids. J lost 10 bases, V lost 4 bases, and 7 bases had no gene match. The CDR3 protein is CASSPPGLASEQFF. The CDR3 nucleotides read TGTGCCAGCAGCCCCCCGGGACTAGCGTCCGAGCAGTTCTTC.

V and J are TRBV7-9 and TRBJ1-1; D unresolved. V was trimmed by 5 bases and J by 0 bases, leaving 13 bases between them. This CDR3 has 15 amino acids. Germline values: CDR1 SEHNR, CDR2 FQNEAQ (reference sequence). CDR3 in DNA: TGTGCCAGCAGCCACGGAAAACGGATGAACACTGAAGCTTTCTTT. It specifies CASSHGKRMNTEAFF. Filled out from reference TRBV7-9 and TRBJ1-1, the complete variable domain reads DTGVSQNPRHKITKRGQNVTFRCDPISEHNRLYWYRQTLGQGPEFLTYFQNEAQLEKSRLLSDRFSAERPKGSFSTLEIQRTEQGDSAMYLCASSHGKRMNTEAFFGQGTRLTVV.

The V gene is TRBV5-1, the J gene TRBJ1-1; D is uncertain. CDR3 size: 14 residues. Germline V gives CDR1 SGHRS, CDR2 YFSETQ. V lost 4 bases and J lost 1, with 11 bases in between. In DNA form, the CDR3 reads TGCGCCAGCAGCCCCCAGGTGGGGAACACTGAAGCTTTCTTT. Amino acids: CASSPQVGNTEAFF.